Below, 6 T cell receptor beta chains from the same sample are listed, as sequenced in a study of T cell repertoires in cytomegalovirus infection. One entry per CDR3 protein results from TCRdb running MiXCR on the reads. The table shows around 570,000 distinct CDR3 sequences, with 40% occurring only once. Antigen specificity for these receptors is unknown. The sample in question was cultured PBMCs, obtained from culture after CMV antigen stimulation. The receptors were gathered from a human donor in good health (CMV status not recorded). Some clones in this sample may be carry-over from other donors' samples.

The chain joins TRBV7-9 to TRBJ1-4; a possible D gene is TRBD1 (5 bases). The V end was cut by 5 bases, the J end by 10 bases, with 17 bases between. CDR3 size: 14 residues. CDR1 and CDR2 (germline): SEHNR, FQNEAQ (reference sequence). The CDR3 coding sequence is TGTGCCAGCAGCCATGACTTCGAAAGGGGAAAACTGTTTTTT. Amino acids: CASSHDFERGKLFF.

This sequence joins TRBV6-1 and TRBJ2-3, with 11 bases that match TRBD2. The length of the CDR3 is 16 residues. With V trimmed by 6 bases and J by 4 bases, 9 bases remained unmatched. CDR1 is MNHNS, CDR2 SASEGT, per germline. The CDR3 region has the DNA TGTGCCAGCAGGTCCGGGACTAGCGGATTGTCAGATACGCAGTATTTT. Protein sequence: CASRSGTSGLSDTQYF.

V gene TRBV29-1 combines with J gene TRBJ2-1; 10 bases match TRBD1. With V trimmed by 7 bases and J by 2 bases, 2 bases remained unmatched. The CDR3 has 13 residues. The germline V gene has CDR1 SQVTM and CDR2 ANQGSEA. The CDR3 DNA reads as TGCAGCGCCGGGACAGGGGCCTACAATGAGCAGTTCTTC. It encodes CSAGTGAYNEQFF.

This chain uses TRBV4-3 with TRBJ2-3; D assignment may be TRBD1 or TRBD2 (7 bases each). Germline V gene data show CDR1 as LGHNA and CDR2 as YSLEER. This CDR3 is 16 amino acids long. Trimming removed 3 bases at V and 4 bases at J, with 17 bases between. CDR3 nucleotide sequence: TGCGCCAGCAGCCAGAAGGGGGCGGGAGAGCCAGATACGCAGTATTTT. It encodes CASSQKGAGEPDTQYF.

The chain carries TRBV27 and TRBJ1-6; 10 positions match TRBD1. CDR3 length: 15 residues. The V and J ends lost 5 bases and 10 bases, in that order; junction bases with no gene match: 8. Germline CDR1 is MNHEY and CDR2 is SMNVEV (reference sequence). The CDR3 loop reads CASSQTTGGRSPLHF. The DNA for the CDR3 is TGTGCCAGCAGTCAAACGACAGGGGGCAGGTCACCCCTCCACTTT.

This clonotype was counted many times. The chain employs TRBV7-2 and TRBJ2-1; D possibly corresponds to TRBD2 (6 bases). The V end was cut by 4 bases, the J end by 3 bases, with 19 bases between. Germline V gene sequence: CDR1 SGHTA, CDR2 FQGNSA. This CDR3 has 17 amino acids. The CDR3 DNA reads TGTGCCAGCAGCTCGAGAAGGAGCGGGCTCGACTACAATGAGCAGTTCTTC. Translation gives CASSSRRSGLDYNEQFF.